The 21 T cell receptor beta chains presented below share a single source sample, sequenced in a study of cytomegalovirus exposure and HLA in healthy donors. Primers: 60 Vbeta forward and 13 Jbeta reverse. Some clones are missing from TCRdb's copy, which holds only in-frame ones; the method was immunoSEQ multiplex PCR. The repertoire holds tens of thousands of clones, with roughly 80% as singletons. The sample consisted of PBMCs. The source is a man between 25 and 39 years old in good health and CMV-seronegative.

The chain combines TRBV15 with TRBJ2-2; 9 bases agree with TRBD1. The CDR3 is 15 residues long. The V gene's germline CDR1 is LNHNV and CDR2 YYDKDF (reference sequence). Trimming took 5 bases from V and 4 from J; bases not matched to a gene: 5. The CDR3 sequence: CATSGTGGSTGELFF. The CDR3 nucleotides read TGTGCCACCAGCGGAACAGGGGGCAGCACCGGGGAGCTGTTTTTT.

This rearrangement joins TRBV6-5 to TRBJ2-5; 10 bases fit TRBD1. The CDR3 sequence is 15 residues long. Germline V gives CDR1 MNHEY, CDR2 SVGAGI. V shed 6 bases and J 4 bases; nucleotides not matched to a gene: 8. The CDR3 loop reads CASSYPGQGRETQYF. In DNA, the CDR3 is TGTGCCAGCAGCTATCCGGGACAGGGGCGAGAGACCCAGTACTTC.

This clone was seen a handful of times. The chain carries TRBV10-3 and TRBJ1-1; no definite D call. Trimming took off 8 bases at V and 3 bases at J, with 16 bases between the two ends. Germline V gene sequence: CDR1 ENHRY, CDR2 SYGVKD. This CDR3 has 14 residues. CDR3 in amino acids: CAIAGDAGDTEAFF. The CDR3 DNA is TGTGCCATCGCGGGAGATGCAGGAGACACTGAAGCTTTCTTT.

The V and J genes are TRBV5-1 and TRBJ2-7; D is unresolved. Per the germline V gene, CDR1 is SGHRS and CDR2 is YFSETQ. This CDR3 spans 15 amino acids. With 3 bases removed from V and 7 bases from J, the gap between germline ends came to 20 bases. This CDR3 reads CASSSAELFPREQYF. CDR3 nucleotides: TGCGCCAGCAGCTCGGCCGAGTTATTCCCGCGGGAGCAGTACTTC.

The chain employs TRBV30 and TRBJ2-5, with 10 bases matching TRBD1. The J call could be wrong; TRBJ2-7 is a better fit for the DNA end. CDR3 length: 16 amino acids. Germline values: CDR1 GTSNPN, CDR2 SVGIG (reference sequence). Written as DNA, the CDR3 is TGTGCCTGGAGTACGTGGACAGGGGGATTGGATAGCGAGCAGTACTTC. The encoded protein is CAWSTWTGGLDSEQYF.

The V and J genes are TRBV10-2 and TRBJ2-7, with 9 bases fitting TRBD2. This CDR3 spans 15 amino acids. V lost 2 bases to trimming and J lost 5 bases; unmatched junction nucleotides: 7. The V gene's germline CDR1 is WSHSY and CDR2 SAAADI. The CDR3 DNA reads as TGCGCCAGCAGTGAGATAAGCGGGAGGATGCACGAGCAGTACTTC. This gives the protein CASSEISGRMHEQYF.

This clone was seen a handful of times. The chain couples TRBV6-5 to TRBJ1-1; 8 bases line up with TRBD1. This CDR3 has 14 residues. The germline V gene encodes CDR1 MNHEY and CDR2 SVGAGI. V lost 6 bases to trimming and J lost 5 bases; unmatched junction nucleotides: 8. CDR3 region: CASSPGQARTEAFF. The CDR3 nucleotides are TGTGCCAGCAGCCCGGGACAGGCTAGGACTGAAGCTTTCTTT.

The rearrangement uses TRBV2 and TRBJ2-5; possibly TRBD2 for D (5 bases). With the DNA end fitting TRBJ2-7 better, the J assignment may be wrong. The CDR3 spans 15 residues. CDR1 is SNHLY and CDR2 is FYNNEI in the germline V gene. The CDR3 DNA is TGTGCCAGCTCAGAGGGCCGGACCTCATCCTACGAGCAGTACTTC. Residues: CASSEGRTSSYEQYF.

The chain couples TRBV28 to TRBJ1-2; 7 positions match TRBD1. This CDR3 comprises 15 residues. V lost 3 bases to trimming and J lost 1 base; unmatched junction nucleotides: 5. Per the germline V gene, CDR1 is MDHEN and CDR2 is SYDVKM. CDR3 DNA: TGTGCCAGCAGTTTCTTCGCAGGGGGTAACTATGGCTACACCTTC. Protein product: CASSFFAGGNYGYTF.

The rearrangement uses TRBV29-1 and TRBJ2-1, with TRBD2 matching 8 bases. Germline trimming cut 6 bases from V and 1 base from J; bases unmatched to any gene: 8. Germline V gene sequence: CDR1 SQVTM, CDR2 ANQGSEA. The CDR3 totals 15 residues. The CDR3, as DNA: TGCAGCGTCGATGGTGGCGGGAGGTCCTACAATGAGCAGTTCTTC. Its protein is CSVDGGGRSYNEQFF.

The rearrangement joins TRBV18 to TRBJ1-5, with 10 bases lining up with TRBD1. The CDR3 sequence is 16 residues long. The J segment lost 3 bases and the V segment lost 2 bases, leaving 4 bases of the junction unmatched. Per the germline V gene, CDR1 is KGHSH and CDR2 is LQKENI. CDR3: CASSPGTGDANQPQHF. CDR3 nucleotides: TGTGCCAGCTCACCAGGGACAGGGGACGCCAATCAGCCCCAGCATTTT.

The chain carries TRBV7-2 and TRBJ2-5; 10 bases are a match to TRBD1. The germline V gene has CDR1 SGHTA and CDR2 FQGNSA. The CDR3 is 18 amino acids. V dropped 0 bases and J dropped 6; count of bases not matched to a gene: 13. CDR3 bases: TGTGCCAGCAGCTTAGCGGGGGATTCGACAGGGGGCTGGAAGACCCAGTACTTC. This gives the protein CASSLAGDSTGGWKTQYF. The variable domain in full, completed from reference TRBV7-2 and TRBJ2-5, reads GAGVSQSPSNKVTEKGKDVELRCDPISGHTALYWYRQSLGQGLEFLIYFQGNSAPDKSGLPSDRFSAERTGGSVSTLTIQRTQQEDSAVYLCASSLAGDSTGGWKTQYFGPGTRLLVL.

This clone occurred once. The V call is TRBV4-1, the J call TRBJ1-1; the D is unclear. The germline V gene encodes CDR1 MGHRA and CDR2 YSYEKL. Trimming shortened V by 1 base and J by 1 base, and 10 bases separated the two germline ends. The CDR3 is 15 amino acids. CDR3 nucleotide sequence: TGCGCCAGCAGCCAAGGGCCCCTCCCGAACACTGAAGCTTTCTTT. This codes for CASSQGPLPNTEAFF.

V gene TRBV6-5 combines with J gene TRBJ2-3; unclear D gene. The V gene lost 0 bases and the J gene lost 4 bases, with 8 bases spanning the gap. The CDR3 contains 14 residues. CDR1 is MNHEY and CDR2 is SVGAGI in the germline V gene. The CDR3 nucleotides read TGTGCCAGCAGTTACTCCCGAGAGCCAGATACGCAGTATTTT. Its translation: CASSYSREPDTQYF.

The V and J genes are TRBV5-6 and TRBJ1-2; 9 bases match TRBD1. The CDR3 has 13 residues. With 3 bases clipped from V and 5 bases from J, the junction kept 2 bases outside the gene matches. Germline CDR1 reads SGHDT; CDR2 reads YYEEEE. CDR3 nucleotide sequence: TGTGCCAGCAGCTCACAGGGGGCGTATGGCTACACCTTC. Translation gives CASSSQGAYGYTF.

This clone was picked up one time. V usage is TRBV11-2 and J usage is TRBJ1-2; tentatively, D is TRBD1 (5 bases). The V and J ends lost 5 bases and 7 bases respectively, with 17 bases between them. Germline lookup yields CDR1 SGHAT and CDR2 FQNNGV. The CDR3 totals 14 residues. The chain's CDR3 is CASSPNYGDSGYTF. The CDR3 DNA sequence: TGTGCCAGCAGCCCGAATTACGGGGACTCTGGCTACACCTTC.

This sequence joins TRBV2 and TRBJ2-7; the D gene is possibly TRBD2 (6 bases). This CDR3 comprises 14 residues. Per germline, CDR1 SNHLY and CDR2 FYNNEI. Trimming stripped 2 bases from V and 1 base from J, with 9 bases between. In DNA, the CDR3 is TGTGCCAGCAGTGAATTGGGGGGTTCCTACGAGCAGTACTTC. This gives the protein CASSELGGSYEQYF.

CDR3 nucleotides: TGTGCCAGCAGTTACCGGGGGGGCACGTACAATGAGCAGTTCTTC. It specifies CASSYRGGTYNEQFF. The chain couples TRBV6-5 to TRBJ2-1; 8 bases are shared with TRBD2. The germline V gene has CDR1 MNHEY and CDR2 SVGAGI. The CDR3 contains 15 residues. The junction had 4 bases not matched to a gene; V was cut back by 2 bases and J by 4 bases.

The chain recombines TRBV4-3 with TRBJ1-6, with D unclear. V lost 3 bases to trimming and J lost 0 bases, with 6 bases between them. The CDR3 length is 15 residues. Germline CDR1 is LGHNA and CDR2 is YSLEER. The CDR3 DNA sequence: TGCGCCAGCAGCCAGTGGAGCTCCTATAATTCACCCCTCCACTTT. Protein sequence: CASSQWSSYNSPLHF.

The V call is TRBV9, the J call TRBJ1-5, with 10 positions matching TRBD1. Germline CDR1 reads SGDLS; CDR2 reads YYNGEE. The trim removed 3 bases at V and 2 bases at J, leaving 2 bases unmatched. The CDR3 is made up of 15 amino acids. This CDR3 reads CASSAGTGGNQPQHF. The DNA of the CDR3 is TGTGCCAGCAGCGCTGGGACAGGGGGCAATCAGCCCCAGCATTTT.

The rearrangement links TRBV7-2 to TRBJ2-1; D may be TRBD2 (6 bases). Germline lookup yields CDR1 SGHTA and CDR2 FQGNSA. There are 16 residues in the CDR3. The germline V and J ends were trimmed by 6 bases and 8 bases, with 23 bases remaining between them. DNA of the CDR3: TGTGCCAGCAGGCGCACGGGAGCCCCGGCGCTCTATGAGCAGTTCTTC. Its translation is CASRRTGAPALYEQFF.